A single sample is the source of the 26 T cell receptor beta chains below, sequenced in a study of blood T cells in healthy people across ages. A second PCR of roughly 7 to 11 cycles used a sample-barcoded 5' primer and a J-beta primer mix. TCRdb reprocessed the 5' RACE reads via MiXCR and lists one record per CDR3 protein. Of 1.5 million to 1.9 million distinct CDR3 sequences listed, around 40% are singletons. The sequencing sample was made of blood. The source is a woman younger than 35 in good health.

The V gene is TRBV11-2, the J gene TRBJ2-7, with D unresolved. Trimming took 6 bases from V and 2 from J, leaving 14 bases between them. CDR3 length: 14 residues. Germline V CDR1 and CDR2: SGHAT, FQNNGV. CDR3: CASRSPPRTYEQYF. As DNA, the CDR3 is TGTGCCAGCAGATCCCCACCGAGAACCTACGAGCAGTACTTC.

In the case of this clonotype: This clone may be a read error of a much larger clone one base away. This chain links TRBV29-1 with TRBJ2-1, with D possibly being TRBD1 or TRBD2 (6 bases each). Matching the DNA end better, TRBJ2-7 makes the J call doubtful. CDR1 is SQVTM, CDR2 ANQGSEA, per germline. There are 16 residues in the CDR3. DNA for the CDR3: TGCAGCGTTGAAGCCCCTAGGAGGGGGACCTACAATGAGCAGTACTTC. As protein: CSVEAPRRGTYNEQYF.

CDR3 coding DNA: TGTGCTAGTGGTTTGCCTTCGGGTCTCAATGAGCAGTTCTTC. The encoded protein is CASGLPSGLNEQFF. V and J are TRBV12-5 and TRBJ2-1; D remains ambiguous. Trimming removed 2 bases at V and 6 bases at J, with 11 bases between. CDR3 size: 14 residues. The germline gives CDR1 LGHNT, CDR2 FRNRAP.

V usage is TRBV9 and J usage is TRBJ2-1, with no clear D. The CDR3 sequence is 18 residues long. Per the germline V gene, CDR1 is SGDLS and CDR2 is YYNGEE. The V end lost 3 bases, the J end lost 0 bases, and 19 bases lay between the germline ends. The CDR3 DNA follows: TGTGCCAGCAGCGCCCTCTTTTCGGGCCCTAGCTCCTACAATGAGCAGTTCTTC. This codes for CASSALFSGPSSYNEQFF.

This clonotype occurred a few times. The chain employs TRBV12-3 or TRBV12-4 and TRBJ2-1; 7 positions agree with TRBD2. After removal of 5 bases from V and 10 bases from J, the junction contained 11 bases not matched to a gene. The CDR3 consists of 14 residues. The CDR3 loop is CASSTIGLGGEQFF. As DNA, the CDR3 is TGTGCCAGCAGTACTATTGGACTAGGCGGCGAGCAGTTCTTC.

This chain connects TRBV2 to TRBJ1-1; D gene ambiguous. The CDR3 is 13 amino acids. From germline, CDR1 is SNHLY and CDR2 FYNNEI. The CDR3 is CAPTEGPDTEAFF. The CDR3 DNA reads TGTGCTCCCACGGAGGGTCCGGACACTGAAGCTTTCTTT.

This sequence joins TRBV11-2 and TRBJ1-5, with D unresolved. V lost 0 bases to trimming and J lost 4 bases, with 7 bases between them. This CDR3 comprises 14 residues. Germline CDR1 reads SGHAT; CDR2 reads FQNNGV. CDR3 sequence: CASSLDLGNQPQHF. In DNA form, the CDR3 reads TGTGCCAGCAGCTTAGATCTTGGAAATCAGCCCCAGCATTTT.

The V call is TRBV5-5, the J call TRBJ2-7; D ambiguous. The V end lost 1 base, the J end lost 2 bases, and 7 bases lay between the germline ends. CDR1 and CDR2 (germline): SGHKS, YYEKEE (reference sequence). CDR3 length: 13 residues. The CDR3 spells CASSLRVTYEQYF. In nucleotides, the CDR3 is TGTGCCAGCAGCTTGAGGGTTACCTACGAGCAGTACTTC.

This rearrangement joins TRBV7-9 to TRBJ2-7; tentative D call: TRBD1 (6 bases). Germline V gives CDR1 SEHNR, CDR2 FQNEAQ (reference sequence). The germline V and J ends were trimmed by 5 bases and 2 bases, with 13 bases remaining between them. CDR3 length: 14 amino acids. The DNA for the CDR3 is TGTGCCAGCAGCGCCTGGACAGCCACCTACGAGCAGTACTTC. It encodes CASSAWTATYEQYF.

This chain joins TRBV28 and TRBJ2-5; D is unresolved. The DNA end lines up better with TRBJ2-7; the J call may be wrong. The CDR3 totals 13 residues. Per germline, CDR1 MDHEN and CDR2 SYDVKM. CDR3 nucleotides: TGTGCCAGCAGTTTATCCTACAACGACGAGCAGTACTTC. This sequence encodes CASSLSYNDEQYF.

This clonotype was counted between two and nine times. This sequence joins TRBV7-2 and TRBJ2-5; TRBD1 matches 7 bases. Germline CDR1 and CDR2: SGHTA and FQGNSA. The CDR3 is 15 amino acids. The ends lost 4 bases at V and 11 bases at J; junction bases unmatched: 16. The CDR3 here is CASSSQGVVYNEQYF. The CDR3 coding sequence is TGTGCCAGCAGCTCCCAGGGGGTTGTTTACAATGAGCAGTACTTC.

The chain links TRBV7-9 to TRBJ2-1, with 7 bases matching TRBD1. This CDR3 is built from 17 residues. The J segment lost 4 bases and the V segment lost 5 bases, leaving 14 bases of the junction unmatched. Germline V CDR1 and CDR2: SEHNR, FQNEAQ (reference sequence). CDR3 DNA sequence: TGTGCCAGCAGCACCACCTTGACAGGGATACATTACAATGAGCAGTTCTTC. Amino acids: CASSTTLTGIHYNEQFF.

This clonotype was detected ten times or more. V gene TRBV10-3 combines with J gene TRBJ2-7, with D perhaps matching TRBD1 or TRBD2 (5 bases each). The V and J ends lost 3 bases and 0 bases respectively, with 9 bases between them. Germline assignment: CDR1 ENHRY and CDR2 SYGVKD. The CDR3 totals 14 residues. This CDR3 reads CAISDWDHSYEQYF. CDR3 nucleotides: TGTGCCATCAGTGACTGGGACCACTCCTACGAGCAGTACTTC.

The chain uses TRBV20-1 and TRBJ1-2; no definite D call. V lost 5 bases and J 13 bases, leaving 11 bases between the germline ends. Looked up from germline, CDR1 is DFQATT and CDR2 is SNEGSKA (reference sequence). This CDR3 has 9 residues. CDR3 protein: CSAPSRRTF. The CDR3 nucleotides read TGCAGTGCTCCATCGCGCCGCACCTTC.

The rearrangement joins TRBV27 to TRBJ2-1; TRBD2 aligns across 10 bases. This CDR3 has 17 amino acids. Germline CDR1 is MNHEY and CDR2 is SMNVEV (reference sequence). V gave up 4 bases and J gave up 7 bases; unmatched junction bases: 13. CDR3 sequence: CASSSTRLAGRSNEQFF. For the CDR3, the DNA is TGTGCCAGCAGTTCCACTCGACTAGCGGGTCGGTCTAATGAGCAGTTCTTC.

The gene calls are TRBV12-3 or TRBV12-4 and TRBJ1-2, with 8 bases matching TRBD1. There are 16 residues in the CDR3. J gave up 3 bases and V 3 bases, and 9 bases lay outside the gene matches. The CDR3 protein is CASSFPGQGEYYGYTF. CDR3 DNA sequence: TGTGCCAGCAGTTTCCCCGGACAGGGTGAATACTATGGCTACACCTTC.

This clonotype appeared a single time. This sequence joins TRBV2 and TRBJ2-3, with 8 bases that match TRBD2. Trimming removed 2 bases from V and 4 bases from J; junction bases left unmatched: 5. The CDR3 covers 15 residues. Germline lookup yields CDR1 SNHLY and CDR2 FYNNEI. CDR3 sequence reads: CASSERELAADTQYF. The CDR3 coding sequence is TGTGCCAGCAGTGAAAGGGAACTAGCGGCAGATACGCAGTATTTT.

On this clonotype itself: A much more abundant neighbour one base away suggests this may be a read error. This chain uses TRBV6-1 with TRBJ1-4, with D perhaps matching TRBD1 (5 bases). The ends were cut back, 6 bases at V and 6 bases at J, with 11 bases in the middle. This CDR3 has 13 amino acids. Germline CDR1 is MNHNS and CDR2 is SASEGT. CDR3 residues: CASRVGGHEKLFF. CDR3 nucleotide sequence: TGTGCCAGCAGGGTTGGGGGTCATGAAAAACTGTTTTTT.

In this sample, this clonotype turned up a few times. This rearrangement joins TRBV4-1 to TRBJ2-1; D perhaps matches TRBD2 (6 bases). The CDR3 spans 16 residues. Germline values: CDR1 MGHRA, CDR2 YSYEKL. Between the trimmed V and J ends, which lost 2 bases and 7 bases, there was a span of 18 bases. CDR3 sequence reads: CASSQFVEKGTNEQFF. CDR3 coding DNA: TGCGCCAGCAGCCAATTCGTAGAGAAGGGGACTAATGAGCAGTTCTTC.

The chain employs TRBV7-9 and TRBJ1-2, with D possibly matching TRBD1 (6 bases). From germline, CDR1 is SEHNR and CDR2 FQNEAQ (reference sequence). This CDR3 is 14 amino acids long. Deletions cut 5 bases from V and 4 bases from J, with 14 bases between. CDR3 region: CASSVGGRTYGYTF. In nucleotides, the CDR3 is TGTGCCAGCAGCGTCGGGGGCAGAACCTATGGCTACACCTTC. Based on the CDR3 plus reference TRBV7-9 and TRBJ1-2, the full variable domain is DTGVSQNPRHKITKRGQNVTFRCDPISEHNRLYWYRQTLGQGPEFLTYFQNEAQLEKSRLLSDRFSAERPKGSFSTLEIQRTEQGDSAMYLCASSVGGRTYGYTFGSGTRLTVV.

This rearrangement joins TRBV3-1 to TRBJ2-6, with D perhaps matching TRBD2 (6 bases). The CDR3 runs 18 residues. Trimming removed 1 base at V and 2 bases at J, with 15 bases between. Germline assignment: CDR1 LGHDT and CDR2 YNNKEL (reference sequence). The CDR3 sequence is CASSQVAGTGAGANVLTF. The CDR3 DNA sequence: TGTGCCAGCAGCCAAGTTGCAGGAACGGGGGCTGGGGCCAACGTCCTGACTTTC.

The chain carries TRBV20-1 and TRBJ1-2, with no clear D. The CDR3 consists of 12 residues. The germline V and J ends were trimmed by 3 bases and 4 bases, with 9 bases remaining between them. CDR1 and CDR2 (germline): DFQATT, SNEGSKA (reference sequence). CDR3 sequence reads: CSARKDPYGYTF. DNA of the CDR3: TGCAGTGCTAGGAAGGACCCCTATGGCTACACCTTC.

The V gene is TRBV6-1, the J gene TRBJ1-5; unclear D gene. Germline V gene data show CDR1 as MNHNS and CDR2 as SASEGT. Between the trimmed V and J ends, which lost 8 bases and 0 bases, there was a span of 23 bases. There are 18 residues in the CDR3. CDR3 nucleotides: TGTGCCAGCGGTCCTTTTCGCCCCACTTCTTATAGCAATCAGCCCCAGCATTTT. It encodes CASGPFRPTSYSNQPQHF.

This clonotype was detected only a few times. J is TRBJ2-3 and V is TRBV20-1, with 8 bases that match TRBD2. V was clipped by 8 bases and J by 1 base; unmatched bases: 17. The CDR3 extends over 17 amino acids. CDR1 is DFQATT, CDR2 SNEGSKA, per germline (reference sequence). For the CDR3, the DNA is TGCAGTACGTCCCGGACTAGCTTCTCGTTTGGCACAGATACGCAGTATTTT. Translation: CSTSRTSFSFGTDTQYF.

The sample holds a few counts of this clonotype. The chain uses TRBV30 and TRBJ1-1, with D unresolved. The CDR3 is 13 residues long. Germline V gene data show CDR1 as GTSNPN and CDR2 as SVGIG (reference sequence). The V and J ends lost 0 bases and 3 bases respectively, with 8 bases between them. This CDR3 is CAWSVSRYTEAFF. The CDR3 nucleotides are TGTGCCTGGAGTGTCAGCAGGTACACTGAAGCTTTCTTT. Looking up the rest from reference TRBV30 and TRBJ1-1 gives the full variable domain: SQTIHQWPATLVQPVGSPLSLECTVEGTSNPNLYWYRQAAGRGLQLLFYSVGIGQISSEVPQNLSASRPQDRQFILSSKKLLLSDSGFYLCAWSVSRYTEAFFGQGTRLTVV.

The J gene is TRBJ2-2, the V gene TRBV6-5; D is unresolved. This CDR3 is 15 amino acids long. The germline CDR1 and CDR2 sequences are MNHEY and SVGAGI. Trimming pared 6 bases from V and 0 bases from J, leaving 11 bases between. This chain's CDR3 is CASRWTGANTGELFF. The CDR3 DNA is TGTGCCAGCAGGTGGACGGGCGCGAACACCGGGGAGCTGTTTTTT.